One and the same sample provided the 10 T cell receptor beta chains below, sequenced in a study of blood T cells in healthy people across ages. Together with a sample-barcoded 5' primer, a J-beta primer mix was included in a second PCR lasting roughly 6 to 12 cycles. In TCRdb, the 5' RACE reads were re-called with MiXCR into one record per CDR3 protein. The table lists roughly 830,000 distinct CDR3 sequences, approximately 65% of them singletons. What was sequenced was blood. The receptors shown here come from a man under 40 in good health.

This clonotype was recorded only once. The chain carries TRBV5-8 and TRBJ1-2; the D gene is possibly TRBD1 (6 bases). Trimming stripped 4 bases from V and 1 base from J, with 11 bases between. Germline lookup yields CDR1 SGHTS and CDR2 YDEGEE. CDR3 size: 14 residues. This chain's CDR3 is CASSRDIFNYGYTF. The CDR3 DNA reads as TGTGCCAGCAGCCGGGACATCTTTAACTATGGCTACACCTTC.

This CDR3 is CSASFGTNYGYTF. Here the CDR3 DNA reads TGCAGTGCTAGTTTCGGGACGAACTATGGCTACACCTTC. This chain joins TRBV20-1 and TRBJ1-2, with D possibly TRBD1 on 5 matching bases. V lost 3 bases and J 2 bases, leaving 10 bases between the germline ends. The length of the CDR3 is 13 residues. Germline values: CDR1 DFQATT, CDR2 SNEGSKA (reference sequence).

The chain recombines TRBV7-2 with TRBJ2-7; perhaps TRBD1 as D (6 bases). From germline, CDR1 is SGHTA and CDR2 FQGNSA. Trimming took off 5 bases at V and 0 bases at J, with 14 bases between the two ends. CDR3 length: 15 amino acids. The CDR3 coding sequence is TGTGCCAGCAGCCCCAGGACAGAGAGCTCCTACGAGCAGTACTTC. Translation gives CASSPRTESSYEQYF.

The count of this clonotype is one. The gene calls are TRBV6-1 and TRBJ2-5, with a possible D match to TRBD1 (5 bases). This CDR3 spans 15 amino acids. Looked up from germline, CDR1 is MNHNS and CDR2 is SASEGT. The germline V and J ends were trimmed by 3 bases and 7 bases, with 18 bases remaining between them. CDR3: CASSETWGPPGTQYF. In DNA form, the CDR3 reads TGTGCCAGCAGTGAGACCTGGGGCCCTCCGGGGACCCAGTACTTC.

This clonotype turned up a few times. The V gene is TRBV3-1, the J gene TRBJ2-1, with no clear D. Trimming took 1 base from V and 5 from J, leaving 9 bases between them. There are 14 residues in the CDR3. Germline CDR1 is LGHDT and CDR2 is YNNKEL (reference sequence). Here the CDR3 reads CASSQVVGHNEQFF. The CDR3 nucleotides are TGTGCCAGCAGCCAAGTGGTGGGCCACAATGAGCAGTTCTTC.

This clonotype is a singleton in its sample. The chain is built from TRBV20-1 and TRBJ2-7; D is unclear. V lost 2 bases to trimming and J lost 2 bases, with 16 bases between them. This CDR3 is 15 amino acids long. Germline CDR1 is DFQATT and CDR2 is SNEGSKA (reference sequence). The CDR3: CSARIASSYTYEQYF. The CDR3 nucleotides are TGCAGTGCTAGAATAGCCAGCTCATACACCTACGAGCAGTACTTC.

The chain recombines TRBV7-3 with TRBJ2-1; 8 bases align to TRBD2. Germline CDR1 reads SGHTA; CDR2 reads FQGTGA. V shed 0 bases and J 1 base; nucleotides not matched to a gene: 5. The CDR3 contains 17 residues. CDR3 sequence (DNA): TGTGCCAGCAGCTTAACACCCGCTAGCGGGTCCTACAATGAGCAGTTCTTC. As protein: CASSLTPASGSYNEQFF.

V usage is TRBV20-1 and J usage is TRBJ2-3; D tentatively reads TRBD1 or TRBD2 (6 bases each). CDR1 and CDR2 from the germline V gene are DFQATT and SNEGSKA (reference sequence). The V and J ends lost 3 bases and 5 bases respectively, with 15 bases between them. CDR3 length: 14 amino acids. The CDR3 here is CSASRGGPQDTQYF. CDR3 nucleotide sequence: TGCAGTGCTAGTAGAGGGGGGCCTCAAGATACGCAGTATTTT.

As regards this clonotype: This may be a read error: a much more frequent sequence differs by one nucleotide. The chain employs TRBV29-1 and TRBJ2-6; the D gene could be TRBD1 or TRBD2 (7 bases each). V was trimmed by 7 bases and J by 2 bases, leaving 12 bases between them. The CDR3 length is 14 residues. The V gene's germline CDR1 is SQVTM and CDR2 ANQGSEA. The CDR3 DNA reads TGCAGCGCCGCAGGGGGGGCTGGGGCCAACGTCCTGACTTTC. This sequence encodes CSAAGGAGANVLTF.

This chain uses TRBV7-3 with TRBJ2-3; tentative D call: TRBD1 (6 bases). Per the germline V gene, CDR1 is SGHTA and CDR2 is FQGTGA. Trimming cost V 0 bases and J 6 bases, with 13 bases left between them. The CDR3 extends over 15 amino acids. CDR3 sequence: CASSLTPGTRDTQYF. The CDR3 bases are TGTGCCAGCAGCTTAACGCCCGGGACAAGGGATACGCAGTATTTT.